This T cell receptor beta chain is from a study of blood T cell repertoires in COVID-19. This clone has more than one count but fewer than ten. Patients of the Seattle cohort, enrolled during active infection, were followed longitudinally. The data were produced by immunoSEQ multiplex PCR, yet TCRdb's version contains in-frame clones alone and is incomplete. In the table there are some 230,000 clones, more than 75% of which are singletons. This CDR3 spans 13 amino acids. The germline gives CDR1 DFQATT, CDR2 SNEGSKA (reference sequence). The V and J ends lost 3 bases and 2 bases, in that order; junction bases with no gene match: 3.

The sequence came from an elderly woman with COVID-19, enrolled during active disease. The gene calls are TRBV20-1 and TRBJ1-2; 7 bases are shared with TRBD1. Specimen: peripheral blood. CDR3 residues: CSASETGNYGYTF. DNA for the CDR3: TGCAGTGCTAGTGAGACAGGGAACTATGGCTACACCTTC.